This T cell receptor beta chain was identified during a study of blood T cell repertoires in COVID-19. Study-wide context: From the United States, Italy and Spain came samples of acute and convalescent COVID-19. Sample material is recorded as cDNA or gDNA derived from T cells, B-cell-depleted T cells, or PBMCs.

CDR3 length: 17 amino acids. Only in-frame clones appear in the TCRdb table, and some are missing; sequencing was by immunoSEQ multiplex PCR. The sample consists of approximately 460,000 clones, 89% of them appearing once. The sequence derives from a man aged 18 to 35 with COVID-19, enrolled during active disease. Sequences were obtained from peripheral blood. The gene calls are TRBV21-1 and TRBJ2-3; the table names TRBD2, a call not compared with the DNA. TRBV21-1 is labeled a pseudogene. The CDR3 reads CASSQIGGCEGWDTQYF. The DNA for the CDR3 is TGTGCCAGCAGCCAGATCGGCGGATGTGAGGGTTGGGATACGCAGTATTTT.